This T cell receptor beta chain emerged from a study of T cell responses to AZD1222 COVID-19 vaccine. On this clone: Its antigen is still unknown.

Study outcomes and limitations: Donors were mostly white British, more females; clonal diversity possibly underestimated.

Clones were sequenced by immunoSEQ multiplex PCR, and TCRdb holds only the in-frame ones, with some missing. Of approximately 160,000 clones listed, 90% are singletons. This specimen consisted of peripheral blood, obtained on day 0 of AZD1222 vaccination. The clonotype was recovered from an adult in good health.

CDR3 coding DNA: TGTGCCACCAGCAGATCCGGGGGTGGTATTCAGCCCCAGCATTTT. Encoded protein: CATSRSGGGIQPQHF. The J gene is TRBJ1-5, the V gene TRBV15; maybe TRBD1 (5 bases). Trimming stripped 2 bases from V and 6 bases from J, with 14 bases between. This CDR3 spans 15 amino acids. Germline V gives CDR1 LNHNV, CDR2 YYDKDF (reference sequence). Full variable domain (outside the CDR3, taken from reference TRBV15 and TRBJ1-5): DAMVIQNPRYQVTQFGKPVTLSCSQTLNHNVMYWYQQKSSQAPKLLFHYYDKDFNNEADTPDNFQSRRPNTSFCFLDIRSPGLGDTAMYLCATSRSGGGIQPQHFGDGTRLSIL.